This TCR beta chain was captured in a study of blood T cell repertoires in COVID-19. For the study at large: PBMCs, B-cell-depleted T cells, or T cells provided the cDNA or gDNA that made up the material.

CDR3 length: 12 amino acids. V lost 4 bases, J lost 6 bases, and 13 bases lay in between. The germline V gene encodes CDR1 SQVTM and CDR2 ANQGSEA. The table came from immunoSEQ multiplex PCR; TCRdb's copy has only in-frame clones and leaves some out. Among 40,000 to 55,000 clones, around 82% were seen once, and the ten largest hold roughly 4.4%. V is TRBV29-1 and J is TRBJ2-7, with a tentative D call TRBD1 (5 bases). Source material: peripheral blood. This receptor was obtained from a woman in her seventies with acute or convalescent COVID-19. DNA for the CDR3: TGCAGCGTTGGGTGGGGCGCCCGCGAGCAGTACTTC. Encoded protein: CSVGWGAREQYF.